This entry is about one T cell receptor beta chain. As yet, its antigen is unknown. The sample belongs to a study of T cell clonotyping in hematopoietic cell transplantation. Study-level findings and limits: Pathologically expanded recipient clonotypes increased progressively from day 30 to day 180 as diversity fell. Few recipient clonotypes overlapped donors; over 97% were de novo at given depth.

The CDR3 has 13 amino acids. V gave up 0 bases and J gave up 5 bases, with 8 bases separating them. The germline gives CDR1 SGHTA, CDR2 FQGTGA. The data were produced by immunoSEQ multiplex PCR, yet TCRdb's version contains in-frame clones alone and is incomplete. The sample consists of approximately 30,000 clones, roughly 95% of them appearing once. The sequence was obtained from a man aged 45-65 years in good health. Some clones in this sample may be carry-over from other donors' samples. The genes are TRBV7-3 and TRBJ2-7, with D perhaps assigned TRBD1 or TRBD2 (5 bases each). Sequencing was carried out using peripheral blood mononuclear cells. The CDR3 sequence is CASSLTQGDEQYF. The CDR3 bases are TGTGCCAGCAGCTTAACGCAGGGAGACGAGCAGTACTTC. Using reference TRBV7-3 and TRBJ2-7 for the parts outside the CDR3, the full variable domain is GAGVSQTPSNKVTEKGKYVELRCDPISGHTALYWYRQSLGQGPEFLIYFQGTGAADDSGLPNDRFFAVRPEGSVSTLKIQRTERGDSAVYLCASSLTQGDEQYFGPGTRLTVT.